One and the same sample provided the 29 T cell receptor beta chains below, sequenced in a study of early T cells in non-severe SARS-CoV-2 infection. From the 5' RACE reads, TCRdb called clonotypes with MiXCR, one entry per CDR3 protein. Of 65,000 to 85,000 distinct CDR3 sequences in the sample, 13% were seen once. The sample comprised whole blood. These TCRs come from an adult who was a healthcare worker with PCR-confirmed SARS-CoV-2 infection or an uninfected control (not recorded which).

This clonotype was picked up a small number of times. Its ends do not fully match the called genes, so a read error is possible. This chain uses TRBV7-7 with TRBJ2-1, with a tentative D call TRBD2 (5 bases). CDR3 size: 13 residues. Germline V CDR1 and CDR2: SSHAT, FNYEAQ (reference sequence). CDR3 nucleotide sequence: TGTGCTAGCAGCTTCGGGGACTACAATGAGCAGTTCTTC. Its translation is CASSFGDYNEQFF.

This clonotype was seen more than once but under ten times. This chain uses TRBV14 with TRBJ2-2; D remains ambiguous. Germline CDR1 and CDR2: SGHDN and FVKESK. V was cut by 6 bases and J by 0 bases, with 5 bases left in between. CDR3 length: 13 residues. This CDR3 reads CASRPSNTGELFF. CDR3 sequence (DNA): TGTGCCAGCAGACCGTCGAACACCGGGGAGCTGTTTTTT. Full variable domain (rest looked up from reference TRBV14 and TRBJ2-2): EAGVTQFPSHSVIEKGQTVTLRCDPISGHDNLYWYRRVMGKEIKFLLHFVKESKQDESGMPNNRFLAERTGGTYSTLKVQPAELEDSGVYFCASRPSNTGELFFGEGSRLTVL.

This clonotype was seen a few times. V is TRBV7-2 and J is TRBJ2-5, with D possibly being TRBD2 (6 bases). This CDR3 is 14 amino acids long. V lost 5 bases and J lost 5, with 15 bases in between. CDR1 is SGHTA, CDR2 FQGNSA, per germline. The CDR3 DNA reads as TGTGCCAGCAGCGGACGGAGGGCCGGTGAGACCCAGTACTTC. Translated: CASSGRRAGETQYF. Based on the CDR3 plus reference TRBV7-2 and TRBJ2-5, the full variable domain is GAGVSQSPSNKVTEKGKDVELRCDPISGHTALYWYRQSLGQGLEFLIYFQGNSAPDKSGLPSDRFSAERTGGSVSTLTIQRTQQEDSAVYLCASSGRRAGETQYFGPGTRLLVL.

This clonotype was observed a few times. V is TRBV11-2 and J is TRBJ2-5; unclear D gene. The CDR3 covers 14 residues. V lost 2 bases and J 2 bases, leaving 9 bases between the germline ends. From germline, CDR1 is SGHAT and CDR2 FQNNGV. CDR3 in DNA: TGTGCCAGCAGCTTACTGAGATCGCAAGAGACCCAGTACTTC. Protein product: CASSLLRSQETQYF. The variable domain in full, completed from reference TRBV11-2 and TRBJ2-5, reads EAGVAQSPRYKIIEKRQSVAFWCNPISGHATLYWYQQILGQGPKLLIQFQNNGVVDDSQLPKDRFSAERLKGVDSTLKIQPAKLEDSAVYLCASSLLRSQETQYFGPGTRLLVL.

The chain uses TRBV20-1 and TRBJ2-5; D call uncertain. The CDR3 extends over 12 amino acids. Trimming cost V 6 bases and J 5 bases, with 13 bases left between them. Per the germline V gene, CDR1 is DFQATT and CDR2 is SNEGSKA (reference sequence). The CDR3 coding sequence is TGCAGTGCGAAGAACCAGAGGGAGACCCAGTACTTC. This gives the protein CSAKNQRETQYF.

This clonotype was seen a handful of times. V and J are TRBV5-4 and TRBJ2-3, with a possible D match to TRBD2 (6 bases). The CDR3 is 15 residues long. The germline V gene has CDR1 SGHNT and CDR2 YYREEE (reference sequence). V gave up 4 bases and J gave up 3 bases, with 15 bases separating them. The DNA of the CDR3 is TGTGCCAGCAGCACCACCCGAGGGACTACAGATACGCAGTATTTT. This translates into CASSTTRGTTDTQYF.

The chain employs TRBV27 and TRBJ1-5, with D perhaps TRBD1 (5 bases). The CDR3 sequence is 15 residues long. Germline V gene lookup returns CDR1 MNHEY and CDR2 SMNVEV (reference sequence). V dropped 3 bases and J dropped 3 bases, with 12 bases sitting between them. The DNA for the CDR3 is TGTGCCAGCAGTTTGTTGCGGGACTTCAATCAGCCCCAGCATTTT. Protein product: CASSLLRDFNQPQHF.

The V gene is TRBV29-1, the J gene TRBJ2-3; 10 nucleotides align to TRBD2. Germline CDR1 and CDR2: SQVTM and ANQGSEA. The CDR3 extends over 15 amino acids. The ends lost 4 bases at V and 6 bases at J; junction bases unmatched: 10. CDR3 DNA: TGCAGCGTTGTAGTAGCGGGAGGCCGGTGGGATACGCAGTATTTT. Amino acid sequence: CSVVVAGGRWDTQYF.

The chain links TRBV5-1 to TRBJ2-3; 9 positions agree with TRBD1. The CDR3 runs to 16 residues. The ends lost 3 bases at V and 5 bases at J; junction bases unmatched: 10. Germline V gene sequence: CDR1 SGHRS, CDR2 YFSETQ. In nucleotides, the CDR3 is TGCGCCAGCAGCTACGACGGACAGGGGCCGGGAGATACGCAGTATTTT. It encodes CASSYDGQGPGDTQYF.

This clonotype was counted at least ten times. This chain's CDR3 is CASSPTTGSYNEQFF. The DNA for the CDR3 is TGTGCCAGCAGCCCTACTACCGGCTCCTACAATGAGCAGTTCTTC. The V call is TRBV14, the J call TRBJ2-1; D is undetermined. Between the trimmed V and J ends, which lost 4 bases and 0 bases, there was a span of 10 bases. The CDR3 has 15 residues. Germline-derived CDR1 and CDR2 are SGHDN and FVKESK.

In its sample, this clonotype was seen many times. The rearrangement uses TRBV6-1 and TRBJ2-1, with 7 nucleotides matching TRBD1. This CDR3 spans 14 amino acids. Trimming cost V 10 bases and J 7 bases; bases outside gene matches: 13. Germline V gives CDR1 MNHNS, CDR2 SASEGT. CDR3 bases: TGTGCCACTAGACTGGGACAGCTTCCTAATGAGCAGTTCTTC. Translating it yields CATRLGQLPNEQFF.

This clonotype has only a few counts. The V call is TRBV18, the J call TRBJ1-6, with a weak D call TRBD1 (5 bases). V lost 3 bases, J lost 12 bases, and 12 bases lay in between. The germline gives CDR1 KGHSH, CDR2 LQKENI. The CDR3 totals 13 residues. The CDR3 region is CASSPGADKPLHF. For the CDR3, the DNA is TGTGCCAGCTCACCTGGGGCAGACAAACCCCTCCACTTT.

A single count supports this clonotype. The junction departs from the called germline gene at one end, perhaps through a read error. The chain carries TRBV28 and TRBJ2-4; 9 positions agree with TRBD2. The CDR3 sequence is 14 residues long. Germline CDR1 and CDR2: MDHEN and SYDVKM. CDR3 sequence: CAGSNWGGPGLAYF. The CDR3 DNA is TGTGCCGGCAGTAACTGGGGGGGCCCGGGACTAGCATACTTC.

This clonotype was observed many times. The rearrangement joins TRBV10-3 to TRBJ2-4, with D maybe TRBD2 (6 bases). Germline V gene sequence: CDR1 ENHRY, CDR2 SYGVKD. The V and J ends lost 6 bases and 1 base respectively, with 13 bases between them. The CDR3 consists of 15 residues. The CDR3 here is CAISEGGFAKNIQYF. The CDR3 nucleotides are TGTGCCATCAGCGAAGGAGGGTTCGCCAAAAACATTCAGTACTTC.

This clonotype was counted between two and nine times. For the CDR3, the DNA is TGTGCCAGCAGCAAAGGGACAGGGTTTGGGGATGAGCAGTTCTTC. Protein product: CASSKGTGFGDEQFF. V is TRBV6-5 and J is TRBJ2-1; 9 bases line up with TRBD1. The V gene's germline CDR1 is MNHEY and CDR2 SVGAGI. The CDR3 runs to 15 residues. Trimming took 6 bases from V and 8 from J; bases not matched to a gene: 11.

This chain connects TRBV28 to TRBJ2-3; either TRBD1 or TRBD2 may fit D (5 bases each). The CDR3 consists of 15 residues. CDR1 MDHEN and CDR2 SYDVKM come from the germline V gene. Between the trimmed V and J ends, which lost 5 bases and 0 bases, there was a span of 12 bases. The CDR3 DNA reads as TGTGCCAGCAGTCTCCTACGGGACAGCACAGATACGCAGTATTTT. Residues: CASSLLRDSTDTQYF.

This chain joins TRBV6-5 and TRBJ1-1; a possible D gene is TRBD1 (6 bases). This CDR3 is built from 13 residues. CDR1 and CDR2 (germline): MNHEY, SVGAGI. Trimming pared 2 bases from V and 9 bases from J, leaving 13 bases between. CDR3 sequence: CASSYGVGQKAFF. As DNA, the CDR3 is TGTGCCAGCAGTTACGGTGTTGGACAGAAAGCTTTCTTT.

Many counts were recorded for this clonotype. The genes are TRBV10-2 and TRBJ1-1; perhaps TRBD1 as D (5 bases). The CDR3 sequence is 12 residues long. With 6 bases removed from V and 5 bases from J, the gap between germline ends came to 10 bases. Germline-derived CDR1 and CDR2 are WSHSY and SAAADI. The CDR3 DNA is TGCGCCAGCAGACAGGAAAAAACTGAAGCTTTCTTT. Residues: CASRQEKTEAFF.

The chain uses TRBV27 and TRBJ2-7; 12 bases fit TRBD2. Trimming cost V 3 bases and J 0 bases; bases outside gene matches: 6. The CDR3 spans 17 residues. Germline V gives CDR1 MNHEY, CDR2 SMNVEV (reference sequence). The CDR3 DNA sequence: TGTGCCAGCAGTTTTACGACTAGCGGGGGCCGCTCCTACGAGCAGTACTTC. It specifies CASSFTTSGGRSYEQYF.

This clonotype was seen a few times. The chain couples TRBV10-3 to TRBJ2-1; 9 bases align to TRBD2. Unmatched junction bases numbered 9, after V lost 6 bases and J lost 9 bases. The CDR3 spans 14 residues. The germline CDR1 and CDR2 sequences are ENHRY and SYGVKD. CDR3 nucleotide sequence: TGTGCCATCAGGGCGGGGACTAGCAATACTGAGCAGTTCTTC. Translated, it gives CAIRAGTSNTEQFF.

This clonotype has only a few counts. This chain links TRBV10-3 with TRBJ1-2; TRBD1 is a possible D gene (5 bases). Trimming stripped 0 bases from V and 5 bases from J, with 13 bases between. Germline V CDR1 and CDR2: ENHRY, SYGVKD. The CDR3 is 15 residues long. The CDR3 region is CAISESDGHHYGYTF. The CDR3 nucleotides read TGTGCCATCAGTGAGTCAGACGGACATCATTATGGCTACACCTTC.

Notes on this clonotype: This may stem from a read error, because a much larger clone lies one nucleotide away. The chain couples TRBV20-1 to TRBJ2-1, with TRBD2 identical over 10 bases. Per germline, CDR1 DFQATT and CDR2 SNEGSKA (reference sequence). The CDR3 consists of 17 residues. With V trimmed by 3 bases and J by 1 base, 9 bases remained unmatched. The CDR3 nucleotides read TGCAGTGCTAGTTTGCTAGCGGGAGTAGCTTCCTACAATGAGCAGTTCTTC. Amino acid sequence: CSASLLAGVASYNEQFF.

This clonotype was detected ten times or more. The gene calls are TRBV10-3 and TRBJ2-1; a weak D match, TRBD1 (6 bases). Trimming left V 8 bases short and J 7 bases short, with 12 bases between. The CDR3 totals 12 residues. The germline gives CDR1 ENHRY, CDR2 SYGVKD. This CDR3 reads CAIAWGLNEQFF. DNA of the CDR3: TGTGCCATCGCTTGGGGGCTGAATGAGCAGTTCTTC.

This clonotype was recorded a few times. This chain joins TRBV3-1 and TRBJ1-2; D might be TRBD1 (5 bases). The germline V gene encodes CDR1 LGHDT and CDR2 YNNKEL (reference sequence). The CDR3 extends over 15 amino acids. The V gene lost 4 bases and the J gene lost 4 bases, with 16 bases spanning the gap. The CDR3 nucleotides read TGTGCCAGCAGCCCCGATGCGGGACCAGGCTATGGCTACACCTTC. Translation: CASSPDAGPGYGYTF.

The table lists this clonotype with a few counts. This chain links TRBV12-3 or TRBV12-4 with TRBJ2-5; the match to TRBD2 covers 10 bases. V trimming: 2 bases; J trimming: 6 bases; junction bases outside the gene matches: 9. CDR3 length equals 16 residues. CDR3 nucleotide sequence: TGTGCCAGCAGTTTACTACTAGCGGGGAGTGTGAAGACCCAGTACTTC. Protein: CASSLLLAGSVKTQYF.

The sample holds a few counts of this clonotype. The genes are TRBV4-3 and TRBJ2-7; 8 positions agree with TRBD2. This CDR3 contains 17 residues. V gave up 2 bases and J gave up 0 bases; unmatched junction bases: 9. The germline gives CDR1 LGHNA, CDR2 YSLEER. CDR3 sequence (DNA): TGCGCCAGCAGCCAACACCCACCCGGGACTAGCTCCTACGAGCAGTACTTC. Translating gives CASSQHPPGTSSYEQYF.

This clonotype was counted ten times or more. V is TRBV19 and J is TRBJ1-5, with 11 bases identical to TRBD1. Looked up from germline, CDR1 is LNHDA and CDR2 is SQIVND (reference sequence). The CDR3 totals 12 residues. Unmatched junction bases numbered 0, after V lost 3 bases and J lost 11 bases. The DNA for the CDR3 is TGTGCCAGTAGTATGGGACAGGGGGCCCAGCATTTT. This encodes CASSMGQGAQHF.

In this sample, this clonotype turned up many times. This chain uses TRBV6-2 or TRBV6-3 with TRBJ1-5; D gene ambiguous. There are 16 residues in the CDR3. The germline gives CDR1 MNHEY, CDR2 SVGEGT. V lost 0 bases and J 3 bases, leaving 12 bases between the germline ends. The CDR3 reads CASSYSSTAFNQPQHF. As DNA, the CDR3 is TGTGCCAGCAGTTACTCTTCCACAGCGTTCAATCAGCCCCAGCATTTT.

V usage is TRBV6-1 and J usage is TRBJ2-5; the D gene is possibly TRBD1 (7 bases). This CDR3 region has 14 residues. CDR1 is MNHNS, CDR2 SASEGT, per germline. V lost 1 base and J lost 4, with 10 bases in between. This chain's CDR3 is CASSEGGTVETQYF. The CDR3 DNA follows: TGTGCCAGCAGTGAAGGCGGGACAGTAGAGACCCAGTACTTC.